This T cell receptor beta chain came from a study of regulatory T cells in long-lasting Graves disease. This clonotype has a count of ten or more. J gave up 7 bases and V 0 bases, and 8 bases lay outside the gene matches. This CDR3 is built from 15 residues. Germline-derived CDR1 and CDR2 are MNHNS and SASEGT. Time point denoted: newly diagnosed GD, antithyroid drugs for less than 3 months. PBMCs provided the RNA from which the TCR library was made. Researchers made TCR beta libraries by using iRepertoire HTBI primers and running Arm-PCR on CDR3 regions. Via MiXCR, TCRdb re-called the multiplex PCR reads, giving one row per CDR3 protein. The table shows 450,000 to 700,000 distinct CDR3 sequences, with about 14% occurring only once. These records were also assigned to another study, of T cells in Graves' hyperthyroidism and ophthalmopathy.

The sequence came from a man aged 30-40 years with Graves disease. This rearrangement joins TRBV6-1 to TRBJ2-5, with 7 bases identical to TRBD2. This material consisted of peripheral blood mononuclear cells (PBMCs), taken at new diagnosis, from a patient treated with antithyroid drugs. The CDR3 DNA follows: TGTGCCAGCAGTGAAGCTGGGAACGGGAGGACGACCCAGTACTTC. This gives the protein CASSEAGNGRTTQYF.